One and the same sample provided the 3 T cell receptor beta chains below, sequenced in a study of technical replicates of blood from a handful of donors. Profiling relied on immunoSEQ multiplex PCR, and the TCRdb table lists in-frame clones only, not all of them. In the table there are some 13,000 clones, 85% to 95% of which are singletons. The specimen sequenced was PBMCs. These receptors were obtained from a human donor in good health.

This clone has just one count. The gene calls are TRBV11-3 and TRBJ2-1; no clear D gene. Trimming removed 5 bases at V and 1 base at J, with 9 bases between. This CDR3 comprises 14 residues. Germline CDR1 SGHNT, CDR2 YENEEA. CDR3 sequence (DNA): TGTGCCAGCAGCCGAGACTTTTCCTACAATGAGCAGTTCTTC. This translates into CASSRDFSYNEQFF.

CDR3 bases: TGTGCCACCACCCGGGACAGGACTAATGAAAAACTGTTTTTT. This gives the protein CATTRDRTNEKLFF. This chain joins TRBV15 and TRBJ1-4, with TRBD1 matching over 8 bases. CDR1 LNHNV and CDR2 YYDKDF come from the germline V gene (reference sequence). The CDR3 is 14 residues long. Unmatched junction bases numbered 3, after V lost 7 bases and J lost 2 bases.

The gene calls are TRBV5-1 and TRBJ2-5; D may be TRBD2 (6 bases). The germline CDR1 and CDR2 sequences are SGHRS and YFSETQ. Trimming stripped 1 base from V and 4 bases from J, with 17 bases between. There are 16 residues in the CDR3. The CDR3 spells CASSLSGAGGSETQYF. CDR3 nucleotide sequence: TGCGCCAGCAGCTTGTCCGGCGCCGGAGGGTCAGAGACCCAGTACTTC.